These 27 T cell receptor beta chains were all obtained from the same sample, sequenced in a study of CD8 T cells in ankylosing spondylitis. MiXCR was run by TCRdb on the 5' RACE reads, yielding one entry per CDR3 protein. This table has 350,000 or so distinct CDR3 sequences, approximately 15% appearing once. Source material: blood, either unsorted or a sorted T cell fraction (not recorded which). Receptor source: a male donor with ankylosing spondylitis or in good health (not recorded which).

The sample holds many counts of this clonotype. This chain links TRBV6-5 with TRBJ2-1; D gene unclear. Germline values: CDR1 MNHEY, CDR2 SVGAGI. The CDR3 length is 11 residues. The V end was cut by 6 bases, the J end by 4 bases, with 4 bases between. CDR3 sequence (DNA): TGTGCCAGCAGGGAGTACAATGAGCAGTTCTTC. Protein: CASREYNEQFF.

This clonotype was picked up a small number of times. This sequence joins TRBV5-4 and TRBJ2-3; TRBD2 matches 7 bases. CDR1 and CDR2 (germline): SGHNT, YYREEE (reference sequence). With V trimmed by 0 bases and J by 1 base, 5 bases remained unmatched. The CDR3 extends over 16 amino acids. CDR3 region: CASSLGLSGGTDTQYF. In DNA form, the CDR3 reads TGTGCCAGCAGCTTGGGTCTCAGCGGGGGCACAGATACGCAGTATTTT.

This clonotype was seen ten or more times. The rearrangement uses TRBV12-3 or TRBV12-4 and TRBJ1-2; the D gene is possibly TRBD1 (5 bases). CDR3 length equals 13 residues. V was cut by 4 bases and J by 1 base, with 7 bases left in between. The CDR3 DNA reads TGTGCCAGCAGTTCTCAGGGTAACTATGGCTACACCTTC. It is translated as CASSSQGNYGYTF.

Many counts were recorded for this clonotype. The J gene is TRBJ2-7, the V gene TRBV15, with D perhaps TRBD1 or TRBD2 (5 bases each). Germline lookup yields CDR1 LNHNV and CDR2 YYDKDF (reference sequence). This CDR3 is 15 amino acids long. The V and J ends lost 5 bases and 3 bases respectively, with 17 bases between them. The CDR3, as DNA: TGTGCCACCAGCGTAACAGGAGACGGAGGCTACGAGCAGTACTTC. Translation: CATSVTGDGGYEQYF.

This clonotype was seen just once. CDR3 bases: TGTGCCAGCAGTCCCCCTCGGGGAGGGGGATCCTACGAGCAGTACTTC. Translated, it gives CASSPPRGGGSYEQYF. The rearrangement links TRBV12-3 or TRBV12-4 to TRBJ2-7, with a weak D call TRBD2 (7 bases). Trimming pared 5 bases from V and 1 base from J, leaving 18 bases between. The CDR3 covers 16 residues.

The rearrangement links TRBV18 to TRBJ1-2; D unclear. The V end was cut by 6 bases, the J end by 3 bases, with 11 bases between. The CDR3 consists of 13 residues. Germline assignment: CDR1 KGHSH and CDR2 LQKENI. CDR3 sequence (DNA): TGTGCCAGCTCCCGGGCACGAGACTATGGCTACACCTTC. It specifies CASSRARDYGYTF. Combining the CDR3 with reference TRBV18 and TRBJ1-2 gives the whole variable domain NAGVMQNPRHLVRRRGQEARLRCSPMKGHSHVYWYRQLPEEGLKFMVYLQKENIIDESGMPKERFSAEFPKEGPSILRIQQVVRGDSAAYFCASSRARDYGYTFGSGTRLTVV.

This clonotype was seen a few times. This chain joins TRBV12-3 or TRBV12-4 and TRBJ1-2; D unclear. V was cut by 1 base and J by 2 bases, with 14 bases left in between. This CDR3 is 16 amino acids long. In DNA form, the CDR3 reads TGTGCCAGCAGTTTAGGAACCGCGGCTGGGAACTATGGCTACACCTTC. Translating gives CASSLGTAAGNYGYTF.

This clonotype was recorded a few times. CDR3 loop: CASMPGLAVGELFF. The CDR3 coding sequence is TGCGCCAGTATGCCGGGACTAGCGGTCGGGGAGCTGTTTTTT. V and J are TRBV5-1 and TRBJ2-2; 11 nucleotides match TRBD2. The V gene's germline CDR1 is SGHRS and CDR2 YFSETQ. This CDR3 region has 14 residues. The junction had 7 bases not matched to a gene; V was cut back by 8 bases and J by 7 bases.

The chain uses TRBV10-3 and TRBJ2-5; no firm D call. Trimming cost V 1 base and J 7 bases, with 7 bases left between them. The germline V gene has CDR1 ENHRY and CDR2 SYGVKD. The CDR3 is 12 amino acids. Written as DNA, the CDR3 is TGTGCCATCAGTGAGTTAAAAGGGACCCAGTACTTC. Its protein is CAISELKGTQYF.

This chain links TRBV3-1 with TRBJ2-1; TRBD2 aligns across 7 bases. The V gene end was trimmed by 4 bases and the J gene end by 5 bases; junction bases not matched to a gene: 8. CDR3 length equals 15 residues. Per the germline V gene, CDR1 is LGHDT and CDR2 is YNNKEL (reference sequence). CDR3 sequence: CASSPRDYSDNEQFF. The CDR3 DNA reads TGTGCCAGCAGCCCCCGGGACTACTCGGACAATGAGCAGTTCTTC.

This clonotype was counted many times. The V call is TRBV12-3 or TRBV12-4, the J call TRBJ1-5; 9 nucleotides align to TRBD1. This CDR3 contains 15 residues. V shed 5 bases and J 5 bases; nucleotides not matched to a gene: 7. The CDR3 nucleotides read TGTGCCAGCAGTAATGACAGGGGGGAGGATCAGCCCCAGCATTTT. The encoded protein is CASSNDRGEDQPQHF.

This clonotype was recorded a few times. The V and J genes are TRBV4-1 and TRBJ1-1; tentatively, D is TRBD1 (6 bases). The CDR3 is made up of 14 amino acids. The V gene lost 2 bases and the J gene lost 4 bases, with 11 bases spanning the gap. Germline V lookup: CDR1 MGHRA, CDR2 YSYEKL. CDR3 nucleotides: TGCGCCAGCAGCCAAACCACAGGGCTCACTGAAGCTTTCTTT. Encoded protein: CASSQTTGLTEAFF.

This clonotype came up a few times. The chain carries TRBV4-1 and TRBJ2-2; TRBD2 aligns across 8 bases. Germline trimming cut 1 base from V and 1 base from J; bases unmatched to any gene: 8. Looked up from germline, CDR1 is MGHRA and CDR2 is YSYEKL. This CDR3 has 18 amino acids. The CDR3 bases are TGCGCCAGCAGCCAAGTGGTATCGGGGACTAGGAACACCGGGGAGCTGTTTTTT. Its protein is CASSQVVSGTRNTGELFF.

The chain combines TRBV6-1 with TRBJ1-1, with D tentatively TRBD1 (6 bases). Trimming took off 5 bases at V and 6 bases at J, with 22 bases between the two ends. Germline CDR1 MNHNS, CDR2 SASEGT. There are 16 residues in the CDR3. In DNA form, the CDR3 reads TGTGCCAGCAGTACCCGGCCGAGGACAGAAAAGGCTGAAGCTTTCTTT. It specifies CASSTRPRTEKAEAFF.

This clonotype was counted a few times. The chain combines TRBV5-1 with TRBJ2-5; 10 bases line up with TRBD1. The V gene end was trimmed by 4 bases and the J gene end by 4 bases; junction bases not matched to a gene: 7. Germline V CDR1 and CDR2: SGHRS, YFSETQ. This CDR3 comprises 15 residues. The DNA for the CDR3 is TGCGCCAGCAGCCGGGACAGGGGAGGAGGAGAGACCCAGTACTTC. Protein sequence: CASSRDRGGGETQYF.

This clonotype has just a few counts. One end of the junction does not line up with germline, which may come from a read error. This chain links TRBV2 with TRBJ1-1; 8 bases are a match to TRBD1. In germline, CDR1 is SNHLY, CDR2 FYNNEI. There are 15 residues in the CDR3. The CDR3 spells CASSPLGQADTEASF. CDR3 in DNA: TGTGCCAGCAGTCCCCTGGGACAGGCCGACACTGAAGCTTCCTTT.

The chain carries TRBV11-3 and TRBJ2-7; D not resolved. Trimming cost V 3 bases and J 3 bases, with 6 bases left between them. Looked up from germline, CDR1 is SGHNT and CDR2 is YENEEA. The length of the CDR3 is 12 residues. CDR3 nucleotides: TGTGCCAGCAGCTTCAAAGTCTACGAGCAGTACTTC. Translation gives CASSFKVYEQYF.

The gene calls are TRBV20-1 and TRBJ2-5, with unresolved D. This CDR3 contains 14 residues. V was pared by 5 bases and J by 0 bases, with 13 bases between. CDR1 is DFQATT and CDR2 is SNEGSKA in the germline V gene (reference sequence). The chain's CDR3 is CSADSTGYQETQYF. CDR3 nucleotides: TGCAGTGCTGACTCGACTGGGTACCAAGAGACCCAGTACTTC.

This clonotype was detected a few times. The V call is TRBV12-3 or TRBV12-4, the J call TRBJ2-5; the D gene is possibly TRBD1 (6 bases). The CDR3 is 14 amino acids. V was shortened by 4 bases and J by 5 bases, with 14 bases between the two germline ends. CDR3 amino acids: CASSSGVAGETQYF. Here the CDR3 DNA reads TGTGCCAGCAGTTCAGGGGTCGCAGGCGAGACCCAGTACTTC.

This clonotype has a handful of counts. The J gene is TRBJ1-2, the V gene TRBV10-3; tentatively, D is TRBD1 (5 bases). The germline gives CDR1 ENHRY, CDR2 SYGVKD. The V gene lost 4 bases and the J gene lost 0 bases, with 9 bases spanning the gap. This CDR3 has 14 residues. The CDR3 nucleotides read TGTGCCATCAGTGGAACAGGCACTAACTATGGCTACACCTTC. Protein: CAISGTGTNYGYTF.

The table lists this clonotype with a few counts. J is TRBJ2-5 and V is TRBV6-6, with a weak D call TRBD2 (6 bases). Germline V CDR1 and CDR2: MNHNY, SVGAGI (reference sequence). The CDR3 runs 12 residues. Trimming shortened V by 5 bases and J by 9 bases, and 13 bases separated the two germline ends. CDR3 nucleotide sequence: TGTGCCAGCAGTACAAACCCGGGGGCCCAGTACTTC. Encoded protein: CASSTNPGAQYF.

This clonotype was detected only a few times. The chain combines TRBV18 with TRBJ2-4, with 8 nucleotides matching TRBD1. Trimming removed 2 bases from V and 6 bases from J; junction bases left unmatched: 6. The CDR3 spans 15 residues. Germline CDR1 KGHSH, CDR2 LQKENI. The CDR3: CASSPERTGRNIQYF. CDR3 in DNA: TGTGCCAGCTCACCAGAAAGGACAGGGAGAAACATTCAGTACTTC.

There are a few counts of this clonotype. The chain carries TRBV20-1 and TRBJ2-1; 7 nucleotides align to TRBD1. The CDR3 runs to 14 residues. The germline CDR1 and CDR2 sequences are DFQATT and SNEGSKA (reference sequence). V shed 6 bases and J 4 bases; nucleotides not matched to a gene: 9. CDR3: CSADRQGPYNEQFF. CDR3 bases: TGCAGTGCCGATCGACAGGGCCCATACAATGAGCAGTTCTTC.

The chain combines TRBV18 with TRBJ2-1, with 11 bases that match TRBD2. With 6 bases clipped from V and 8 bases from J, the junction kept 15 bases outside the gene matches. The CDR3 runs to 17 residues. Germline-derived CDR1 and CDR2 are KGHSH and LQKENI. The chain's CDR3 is CASSRGLAGSEGDEQFF. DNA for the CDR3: TGTGCCAGCTCTCGCGGACTAGCGGGCTCAGAGGGCGATGAGCAGTTCTTC.

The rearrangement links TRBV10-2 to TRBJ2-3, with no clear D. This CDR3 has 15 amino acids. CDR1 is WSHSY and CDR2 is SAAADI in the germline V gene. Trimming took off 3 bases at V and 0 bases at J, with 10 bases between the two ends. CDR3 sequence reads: CASSEGSLSTDTQYF. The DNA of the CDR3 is TGCGCCAGCAGTGAAGGCTCCCTTAGCACAGATACGCAGTATTTT.

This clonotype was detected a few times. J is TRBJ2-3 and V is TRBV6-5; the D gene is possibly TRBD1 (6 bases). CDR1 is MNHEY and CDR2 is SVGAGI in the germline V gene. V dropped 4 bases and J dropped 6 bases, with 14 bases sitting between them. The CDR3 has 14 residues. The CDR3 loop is CASSFRQVRDTQYF. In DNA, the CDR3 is TGTGCCAGCAGTTTTCGACAGGTCCGGGATACGCAGTATTTT.

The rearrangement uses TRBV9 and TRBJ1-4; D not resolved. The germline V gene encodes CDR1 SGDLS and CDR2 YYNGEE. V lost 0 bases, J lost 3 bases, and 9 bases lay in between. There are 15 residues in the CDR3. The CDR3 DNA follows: TGTGCCAGCAGCGTAGAGAGGGCGGCTAATGAAAAACTGTTTTTT. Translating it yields CASSVERAANEKLFF.